This T cell receptor beta chain was recorded in a study of graft-versus-host responses after intestinal transplantation. Study in general: Uniformly, recipients were administered anti-thymocyte globulin induction with subsequent tacrolimus and steroids for around 3 years.

As concerns this clone: Its antigen is currently unknown.

Findings and limits, study-wide: GvH clonotypes were identified within recipient marrow, with a subset emerging first in ileum or blood.

TCRdb's table, derived via immunoSEQ multiplex PCR, lists solely in-frame clones and lacks some. Here the sample spans 75,000 to 100,000 clones, around 93% being singletons. Germline CDR1 and CDR2: SGDLS and YYNGEE. Losses at the gene ends were 6 bases for V and 4 bases for J; bases not matched to a gene: 9. The CDR3 consists of 15 residues. The TCR sequence derives from a human donor who received an intestinal transplant. This material consisted of unstimulated CD8+ T cells sorted from spleen or lymph node cells, taken before intestinal transplant. J is TRBJ2-5 and V is TRBV9; 10 bases agree with TRBD2. CDR3 amino acids: CASNAAGGRVETQYF. The CDR3 DNA is TGTGCCAGCAACGCAGCGGGAGGGCGTGTAGAGACCCAGTACTTC.